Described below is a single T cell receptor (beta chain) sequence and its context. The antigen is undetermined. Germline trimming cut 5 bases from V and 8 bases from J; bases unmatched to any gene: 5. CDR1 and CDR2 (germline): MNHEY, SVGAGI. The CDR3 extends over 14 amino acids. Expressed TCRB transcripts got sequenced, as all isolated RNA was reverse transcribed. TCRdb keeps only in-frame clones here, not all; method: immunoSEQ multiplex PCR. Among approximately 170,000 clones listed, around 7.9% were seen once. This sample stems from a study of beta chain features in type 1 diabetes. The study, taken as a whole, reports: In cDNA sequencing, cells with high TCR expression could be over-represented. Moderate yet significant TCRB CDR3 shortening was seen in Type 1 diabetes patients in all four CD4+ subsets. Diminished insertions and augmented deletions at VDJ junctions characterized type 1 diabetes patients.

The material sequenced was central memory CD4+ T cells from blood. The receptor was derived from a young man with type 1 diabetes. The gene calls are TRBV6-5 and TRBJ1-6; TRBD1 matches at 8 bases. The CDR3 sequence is CASSDRGRDSPLHF. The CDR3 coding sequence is TGTGCCAGCAGTGACAGGGGAAGGGATTCACCCCTCCACTTT.